The sequence of this TCR beta chain was determined in a study of blood T cell repertoires in COVID-19 (dated by TCRdb to the early 2020s). As for the study more broadly: Samples covering the acute and convalescent phases of COVID-19 were provided by collaborators in the United States, Italy and Spain. Deeply sampled blood TCRbeta repertoires from subjects exposed to, actively infected with, or recovered from COVID-19 were included in the dataset. The samples were drawn from the first 160 participants of the ongoing ImmuneRACE study and from 950 to 1,500 subjects provided by 6 global collaborators. The prospective study material was composed of cDNA or gDNA derived from T cells, B-cell-depleted T cells, or PBMCs. The repertoires were released in a freely available public database meant as a resource for research on the immune response to SARS-CoV-2. A de-identified subject ID, COVID-19 status, age in years and sex were almost always included in the sample metadata. Where available, HLA class I and class II types were taken from metadata supplied by the sample provider and were not determined by assay-based typing.

Collaborating institutions collected whole blood in K2EDTA tubes following their own protocols. For TCRbeta analysis, collaborators shipped samples as frozen whole blood, isolated PBMCs, or DNA extracted from either of those sample types. On this clone: Its antigen is not yet known. Base quality data are lacking; no much larger clone is found one base away.

TCRbeta CDR3 regions were amplified from genomic DNA using the immunoSEQ Assay, a bias-controlled multiplex PCR. Per the authors' processing: The number of nucleated cells in each sample was estimated from the amplification of reference gene primers within the assay. To quantify the absolute abundance of each unique TCRbeta CDR3 rearrangement, sequence reads were collapsed and filtered. Productive Simpson clonality was computed per sample as the square root of Simpson's diversity index over productive rearrangements. TCRdb took this table from immuneACCESS and kept in-frame rearrangements with V and J called. Such tables lack part of the clones; where checked against another copy, unresolved V genes explain under half of the gap, and the rest is unexplained. Clonal size and the V and J genes are those of that table, whereas D and trimming came from the DNA. The sample table records about 46,000 clones; about nine tenths of these occur just once. Clones ranked in the top ten supply 15% of the sample.

The research as a whole found: Clinical and demographic metadata were provided uncurated, with the amount varying by source and participant.

This sequence originates from a human donor in a cohort sampled during active COVID-19. Specimen: peripheral blood.

The CDR3 in this case is CASRRDRGRGEKLFF. The nucleotide sequence is TGTGCCAGCAGGCGGGACAGGGGGCGGGGAGAAAAACTGTTTTTT. This receptor chain uses TRBV7-2 and TRBJ1-4, and 12 junction bases match TRBD1. There are 15 amino acids in the CDR3, from cysteine to phenylalanine inclusive. The only DNA kept is the CDR3, 45 bases in frame from the first base. The germline V gene specifies SGHTA as CDR1 and FQGNSA as CDR2. V is pruned by 6 bases and J by 8 bases, leaving 7 bases of the junction without a gene match.